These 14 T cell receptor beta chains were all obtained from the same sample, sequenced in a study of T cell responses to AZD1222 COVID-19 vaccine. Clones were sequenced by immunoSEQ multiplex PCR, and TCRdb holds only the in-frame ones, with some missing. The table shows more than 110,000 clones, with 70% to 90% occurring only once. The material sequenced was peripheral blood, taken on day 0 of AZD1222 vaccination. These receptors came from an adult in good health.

Here the CDR3 reads CASSVHRGEQFF. The CDR3 coding sequence is TGTGCCAGCAGTGTTCACAGGGGTGAGCAGTTCTTC. V usage is TRBV2 and J usage is TRBJ2-1, with 7 bases lining up with TRBD1. The CDR3 consists of 12 residues. CDR1 and CDR2 (germline): SNHLY, FYNNEI. After removal of 4 bases from V and 9 bases from J, the junction contained 3 bases not matched to a gene. Complete variable domain (other parts from reference TRBV2 and TRBJ2-1): EPEVTQTPSHQVTQMGQEVILRCVPISNHLYFYWYRQILGQKVEFLVSFYNNEISEKSEIFDDQFSVERPDGSNFTLKIRSTKLEDSAMYFCASSVHRGEQFFGPGTRLTVL.

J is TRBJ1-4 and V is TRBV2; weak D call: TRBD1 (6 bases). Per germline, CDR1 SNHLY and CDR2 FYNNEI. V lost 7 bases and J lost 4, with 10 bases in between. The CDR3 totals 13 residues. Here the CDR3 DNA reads TGTGCCAGCACCGGACAGCGTAATGAAAAACTGTTTTTT. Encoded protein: CASTGQRNEKLFF. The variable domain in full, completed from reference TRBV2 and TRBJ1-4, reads EPEVTQTPSHQVTQMGQEVILRCVPISNHLYFYWYRQILGQKVEFLVSFYNNEISEKSEIFDDQFSVERPDGSNFTLKIRSTKLEDSAMYFCASTGQRNEKLFFGSGTQLSVL.

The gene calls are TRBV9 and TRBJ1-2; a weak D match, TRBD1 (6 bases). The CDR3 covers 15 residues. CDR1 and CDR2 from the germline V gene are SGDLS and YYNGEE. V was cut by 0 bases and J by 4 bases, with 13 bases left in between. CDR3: CASSVAGGGSYGYTF. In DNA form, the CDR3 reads TGTGCCAGCAGCGTAGCCGGGGGCGGAAGCTATGGCTACACCTTC. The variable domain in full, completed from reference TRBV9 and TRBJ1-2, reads DSGVTQTPKHLITATGQRVTLRCSPRSGDLSVYWYQQSLDQGLQFLIQYYNGEERAKGNILERFSAQQFPDLHSELNLSSLELGDSALYFCASSVAGGGSYGYTFGSGTRLTVV.

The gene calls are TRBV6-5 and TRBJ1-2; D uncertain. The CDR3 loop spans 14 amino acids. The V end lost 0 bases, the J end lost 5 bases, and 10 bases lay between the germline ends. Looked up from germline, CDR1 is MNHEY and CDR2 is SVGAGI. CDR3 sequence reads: CASSYSEKGYGYTF. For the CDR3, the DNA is TGTGCCAGCAGTTACTCGGAAAAGGGATATGGCTACACCTTC.

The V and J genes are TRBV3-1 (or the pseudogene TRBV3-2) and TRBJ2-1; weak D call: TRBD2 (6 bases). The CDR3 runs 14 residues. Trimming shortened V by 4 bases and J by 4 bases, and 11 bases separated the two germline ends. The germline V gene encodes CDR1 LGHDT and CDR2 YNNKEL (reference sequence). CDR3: CASSRRGGYNEQFF. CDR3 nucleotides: TGTGCCAGCAGCCGACGGGGAGGTTACAATGAGCAGTTCTTC.

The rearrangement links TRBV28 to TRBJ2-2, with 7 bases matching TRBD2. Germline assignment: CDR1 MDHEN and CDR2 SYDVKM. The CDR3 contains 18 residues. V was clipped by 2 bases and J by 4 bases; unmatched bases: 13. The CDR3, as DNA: TGTGCCAGCAGTTTACGTACTCACTCGGGAGGTACCACCGGGGAGCTGTTTTTT. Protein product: CASSLRTHSGGTTGELFF.

CDR3 residues: CASSRGAGVYTF. CDR3 bases: TGTGCCAGCAGCCGAGGGGCCGGGGTCTACACCTTC. The chain recombines TRBV4-2 with TRBJ1-2; perhaps TRBD1 as D (5 bases). This CDR3 contains 12 residues. V lost 4 bases and J lost 10, with 13 bases in between. Germline loops: CDR1 LGHNA, CDR2 YNFKEQ.

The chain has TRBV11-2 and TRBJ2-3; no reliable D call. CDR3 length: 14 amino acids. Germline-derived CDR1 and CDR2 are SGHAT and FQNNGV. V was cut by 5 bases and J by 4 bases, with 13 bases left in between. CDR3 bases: TGTGCCAGCAGCCTCCCCCAAGGACCAGATACGCAGTATTTT. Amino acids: CASSLPQGPDTQYF.

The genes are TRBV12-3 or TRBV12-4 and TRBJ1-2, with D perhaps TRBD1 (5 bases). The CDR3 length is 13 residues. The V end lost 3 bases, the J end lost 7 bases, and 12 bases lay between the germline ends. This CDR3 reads CASSFGGIGGYTF. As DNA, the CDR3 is TGTGCCAGCAGTTTCGGGGGGATCGGTGGCTACACCTTC.

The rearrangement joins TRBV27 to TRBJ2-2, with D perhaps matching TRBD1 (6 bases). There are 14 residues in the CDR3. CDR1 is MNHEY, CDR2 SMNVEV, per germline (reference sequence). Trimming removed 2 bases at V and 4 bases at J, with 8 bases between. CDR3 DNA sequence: TGTGCCAGCAGTTTACTAGGGGGCACCGGGGAGCTGTTTTTT. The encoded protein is CASSLLGGTGELFF.

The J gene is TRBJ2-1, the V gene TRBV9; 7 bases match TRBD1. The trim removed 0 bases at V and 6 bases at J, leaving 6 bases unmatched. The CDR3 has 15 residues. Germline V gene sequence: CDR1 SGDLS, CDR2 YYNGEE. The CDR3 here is CASSVGGTAFNEQFF. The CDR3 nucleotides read TGTGCCAGCAGCGTAGGAGGGACAGCGTTCAATGAGCAGTTCTTC.

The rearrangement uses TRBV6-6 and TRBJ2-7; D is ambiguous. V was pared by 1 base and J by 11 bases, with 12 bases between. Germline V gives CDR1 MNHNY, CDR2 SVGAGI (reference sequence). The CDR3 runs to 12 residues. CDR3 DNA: TGTGCCAGCAGTTACTTAGCTGAAATAGAGTACTTC. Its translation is CASSYLAEIEYF.

CDR3 coding DNA: TGTGCCAGTAGTATAGAGGTTGTACAGCCCCAGCATTTT. Its translation: CASSIEVVQPQHF. The chain joins TRBV19 to TRBJ1-5; no definite D call. V was cut by 0 bases and J by 7 bases, with 7 bases left in between. The CDR3 contains 13 residues. In germline, CDR1 is LNHDA, CDR2 SQIVND (reference sequence).

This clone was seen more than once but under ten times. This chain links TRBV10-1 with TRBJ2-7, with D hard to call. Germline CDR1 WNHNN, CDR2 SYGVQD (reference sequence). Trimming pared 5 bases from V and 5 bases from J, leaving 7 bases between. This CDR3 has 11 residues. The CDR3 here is CASSSGDEQYF. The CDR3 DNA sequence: TGCGCCAGCAGTTCTGGGGACGAGCAGTACTTC.